This note documents a single T cell receptor beta chain sequence. Its antigen is not known. V gave up 3 bases and J gave up 4 bases, with 13 bases separating them. The CDR3 is 15 amino acids. Germline CDR1 reads LNHDA; CDR2 reads SQIVND (reference sequence). This entry is derived from a study of shared clonotypes between healthy human individuals. Findings and caveats of the study: Tissues were not sampled, only blood, and their repertoires likely differ.

The table came from immunoSEQ multiplex PCR; TCRdb's copy has only in-frame clones and leaves some out. The table includes 600,000 to 750,000 clones, roughly two thirds detected once. The rearrangement joins TRBV19 to TRBJ2-1; D is tentatively TRBD1 or TRBD2 (5 bases each). This receptor was identified in a woman in her 30s in good health. Sample: memory CD4+ T cells sorted from blood. Subset indicated: CD45RA-negative fraction. Here the CDR3 reads CASSIWDPLYNEQFF. The CDR3 region has the DNA TGTGCCAGTAGTATCTGGGACCCATTATACAATGAGCAGTTCTTC.